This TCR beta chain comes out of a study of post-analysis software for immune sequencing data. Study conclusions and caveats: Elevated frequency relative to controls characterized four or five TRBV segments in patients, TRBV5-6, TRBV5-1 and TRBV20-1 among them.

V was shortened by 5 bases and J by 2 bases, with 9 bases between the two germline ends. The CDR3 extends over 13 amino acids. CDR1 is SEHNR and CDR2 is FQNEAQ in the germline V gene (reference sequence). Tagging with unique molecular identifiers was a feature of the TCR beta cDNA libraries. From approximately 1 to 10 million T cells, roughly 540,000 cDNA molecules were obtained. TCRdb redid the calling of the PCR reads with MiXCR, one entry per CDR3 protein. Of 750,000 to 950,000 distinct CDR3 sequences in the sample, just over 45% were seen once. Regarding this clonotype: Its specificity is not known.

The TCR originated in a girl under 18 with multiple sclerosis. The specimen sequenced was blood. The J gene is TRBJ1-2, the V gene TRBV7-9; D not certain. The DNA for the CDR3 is TGTGCCAGCAGCCCCTCGGCGAACTATGGCTACACCTTC. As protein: CASSPSANYGYTF.